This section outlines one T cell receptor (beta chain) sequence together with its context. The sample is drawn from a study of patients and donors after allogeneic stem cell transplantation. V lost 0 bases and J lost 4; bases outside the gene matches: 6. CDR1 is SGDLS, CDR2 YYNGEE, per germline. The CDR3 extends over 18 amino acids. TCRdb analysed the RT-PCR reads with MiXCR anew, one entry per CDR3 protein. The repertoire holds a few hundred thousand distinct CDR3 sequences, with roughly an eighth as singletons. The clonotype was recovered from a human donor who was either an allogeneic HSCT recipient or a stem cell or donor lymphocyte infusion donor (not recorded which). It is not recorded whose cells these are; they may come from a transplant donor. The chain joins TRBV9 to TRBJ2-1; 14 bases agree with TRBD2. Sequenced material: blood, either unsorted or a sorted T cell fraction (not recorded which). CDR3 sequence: CASSVAGLAGVLYNEQFF. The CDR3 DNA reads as TGTGCCAGCAGCGTAGCGGGACTAGCGGGAGTGCTGTACAATGAGCAGTTCTTC.